This T cell receptor (beta chain) was documented in a study of monozygotic twins with inflammatory bowel disease. TCRdb re-analyzed the 5' RACE reads; it lists each CDR3 protein once, without DNA. Recorded for this sample: around 200,000 distinct CDR3 sequences. Germline V gene sequence: CDR1 DFQATT, CDR2 SNEGSKA (reference sequence). The CDR3 sequence is 14 residues long. The sequenced sample was blood. V and J are TRBV20-1 and TRBJ2-2. The receptor was isolated from a human donor with ulcerative colitis or Crohn's disease, or a healthy co-twin of an affected twin (not recorded which). The chain's CDR3 is CSASPRPNTGELFF.